The subject of this entry is one TCR beta chain. Its cognate antigen is unknown. The data are from a study of beta chain features in type 1 diabetes. Of the isolated RNA, all was reverse transcribed, and so the sequenced material was expressed TCRB transcripts. Profiling relied on immunoSEQ multiplex PCR, and the TCRdb table lists in-frame clones only, not all of them. Of 300,000 to 450,000 clones listed, around 9.6% are singletons. The V gene's germline CDR1 is SGHNT and CDR2 YENEEA. CDR3 size: 14 residues. With 3 bases clipped from V and 5 bases from J, the junction kept 1 base outside the gene matches. Findings and caveats of the study: Any PCR bias toward short templates would affect both groups alike. When Type 1 diabetes patients were examined, their TCRB CDR3s proved moderately but significantly shorter in all four CD4+ subsets.

Source material: central memory CD4+ T cells from blood. This chain links TRBV11-3 with TRBJ2-1, with 10 bases fitting TRBD1. The receptor was derived from a man aged 30 to 45 with type 1 diabetes. CDR3 amino acids: CASSFGQGDNEQFF. The CDR3 DNA reads TGTGCCAGCAGCTTTGGACAGGGGGACAATGAGCAGTTCTTC.